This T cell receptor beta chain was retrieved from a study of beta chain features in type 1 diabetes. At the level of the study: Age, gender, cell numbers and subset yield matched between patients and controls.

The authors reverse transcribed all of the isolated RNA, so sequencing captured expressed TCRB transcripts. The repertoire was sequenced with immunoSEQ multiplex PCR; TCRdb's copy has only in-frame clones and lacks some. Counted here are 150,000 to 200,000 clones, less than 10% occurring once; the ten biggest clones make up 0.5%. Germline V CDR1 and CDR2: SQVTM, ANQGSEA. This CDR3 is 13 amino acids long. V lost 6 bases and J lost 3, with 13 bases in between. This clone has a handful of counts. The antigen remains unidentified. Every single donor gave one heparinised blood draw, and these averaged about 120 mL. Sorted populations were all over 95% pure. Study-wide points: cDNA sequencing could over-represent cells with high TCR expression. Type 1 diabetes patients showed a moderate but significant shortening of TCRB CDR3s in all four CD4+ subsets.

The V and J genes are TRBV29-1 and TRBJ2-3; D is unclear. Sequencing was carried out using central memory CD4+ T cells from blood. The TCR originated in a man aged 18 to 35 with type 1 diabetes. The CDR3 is CSVDNVGTDTQYF. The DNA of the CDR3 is TGCAGCGTAGACAACGTCGGAACAGATACGCAGTATTTT.